These T cell receptor beta chains were read from a single sample in a study of blood T cell repertoires in COVID-19. Libraries were prepared by immunoSEQ multiplex PCR; TCRdb keeps only in-frame clonotypes and omits some of them. The table includes roughly 51,000 clones, 90% to 95% detected once. Specimen: peripheral blood. Receptors were obtained from a woman between 55 and 75 years old with active or convalescent COVID-19. CDR3s include the opening cysteine and the closing phenylalanine or tryptophan. Fields, in order: D gene, clone size, V gene, CDR3 length, J gene, CDR3 DNA, CDR3 protein. The D gene is left open where the match is weak. A clone size is listed for some rows: how often the clone was seen (once, few, many), or a class if it is expanded.

d_call: NA; clone_size: NA; v_call: TRBV20-1; cdr3_length: 11; j_call: TRBJ1-3; cdr3_nt: TGCAGTGCTAGACGGGGAAACACCATATATTTT; cdr3_aa: CSARRGNTIYF
d_call: TRBD1; clone_size: NA; v_call: TRBV19; cdr3_length: 14; j_call: TRBJ1-4; cdr3_nt: TGTGCCAGTAGGCCGGGACAGGGATCCGGAAAACTGTTTTTT; cdr3_aa: CASRPGQGSGKLFF
d_call: TRBD1; clone_size: NA; v_call: TRBV29-1; cdr3_length: 12; j_call: TRBJ2-3; cdr3_nt: TGCAGCGTTGGACAGGGTGGCGATACGCAGTATTTT; cdr3_aa: CSVGQGGDTQYF
d_call: TRBD2; clone_size: NA; v_call: TRBV7-9; cdr3_length: 15; j_call: TRBJ2-3; cdr3_nt: TGTGCCAGCAGCCCCTTGAGCGGGATTACAGATACGCAGTATTTT; cdr3_aa: CASSPLSGITDTQYF
d_call: NA; clone_size: few; v_call: TRBV2; cdr3_length: 14; j_call: TRBJ1-5; cdr3_nt: TGTGCCAGCAGTACGGGTGCTCGAAATCAGCCCCAGCATTTT; cdr3_aa: CASSTGARNQPQHF
d_call: NA; clone_size: NA; v_call: TRBV29-1; cdr3_length: 13; j_call: TRBJ1-1; cdr3_nt: TGCAGCGTCCTATCGGCGGCGAACACTGAAGCTTTCTTT; cdr3_aa: CSVLSAANTEAFF
d_call: NA; clone_size: NA; v_call: TRBV3-1/TRBV3-2; cdr3_length: 16; j_call: TRBJ2-5; cdr3_nt: TGTGCCAGCAGCCAAGACGGCTCTCGGGGGCAAGAGACCCAGTACTTC; cdr3_aa: CASSQDGSRGQETQYF
d_call: NA; clone_size: NA; v_call: TRBV24-1; cdr3_length: 17; j_call: TRBJ1-6; cdr3_nt: TGTGCCACCAGTGGTTCCCGACATAGCTCCTATAATTCACCCCTCCACTTT; cdr3_aa: CATSGSRHSSYNSPLHF
d_call: NA; clone_size: NA; v_call: TRBV7-3; cdr3_length: 13; j_call: TRBJ2-5; cdr3_nt: TGTGCCAGCAGCCCGGGGATCCAAGAGACCCAGTACTTC; cdr3_aa: CASSPGIQETQYF
d_call: NA; clone_size: NA; v_call: TRBV10-3; cdr3_length: 13; j_call: TRBJ1-2; cdr3_nt: TGTGCCATCAGTGAGCCAGGGGCGGGTGGCTACACCTTC; cdr3_aa: CAISEPGAGGYTF
d_call: NA; clone_size: NA; v_call: TRBV2; cdr3_length: 13; j_call: TRBJ2-5; cdr3_nt: TGTGCCACCACGGGGGGCGCTGGGGAGACCCAGTACTTC; cdr3_aa: CATTGGAGETQYF
d_call: TRBD1; clone_size: NA; v_call: TRBV28; cdr3_length: 13; j_call: TRBJ2-7; cdr3_nt: TGTGCCAGCAGTGTGACAGGGACCTACGAGCAGTACTTC; cdr3_aa: CASSVTGTYEQYF
d_call: NA; clone_size: NA; v_call: TRBV25-1; cdr3_length: 13; j_call: TRBJ1-5; cdr3_nt: TGTGCCAGCAGTGCGAAAGGCAGGGGGCCCCAGCATTTT; cdr3_aa: CASSAKGRGPQHF
d_call: TRBD1; clone_size: few; v_call: TRBV19; cdr3_length: 15; j_call: TRBJ2-7; cdr3_nt: TGTGCCAGTAGTACTAGGGGGCCAAGCTCCTACGAGCAGTACTTC; cdr3_aa: CASSTRGPSSYEQYF
d_call: NA; clone_size: NA; v_call: TRBV18; cdr3_length: 15; j_call: TRBJ1-1; cdr3_nt: TGTGCCAGCTCACCACGCTCAGGGTCCGTCACTGAAGCTTTCTTT; cdr3_aa: CASSPRSGSVTEAFF
d_call: NA; clone_size: once; v_call: TRBV12-5; cdr3_length: 11; j_call: TRBJ2-1; cdr3_nt: TGTGCTAGTGGTATCCGGGATGAGCAGTTCTTC; cdr3_aa: CASGIRDEQFF
d_call: TRBD1; clone_size: once; v_call: TRBV19; cdr3_length: 15; j_call: TRBJ1-2; cdr3_nt: TGTGCCAGTAGGCTACCGGGACAGGGTGTTTATGGCTACACCTTC; cdr3_aa: CASRLPGQGVYGYTF
d_call: TRBD2; clone_size: NA; v_call: TRBV6-6; cdr3_length: 13; j_call: TRBJ2-5; cdr3_nt: TGTGCCAGCAGTTTACTAGCGGGAGAGACCCAGTACTTC; cdr3_aa: CASSLLAGETQYF
d_call: NA; clone_size: NA; v_call: TRBV19; cdr3_length: 14; j_call: TRBJ2-6; cdr3_nt: TGTGCCAGTAGGCGGCGCTCAGGGGCCAACGTCCTGACTTTC; cdr3_aa: CASRRRSGANVLTF
d_call: TRBD2; clone_size: NA; v_call: TRBV5-1; cdr3_length: 16; j_call: TRBJ2-3; cdr3_nt: TGCGCCAGCAGCTTGACCGGGACTAGCGGTGCTGATACGCAGTATTTT; cdr3_aa: CASSLTGTSGADTQYF
d_call: TRBD1; clone_size: NA; v_call: TRBV19; cdr3_length: 14; j_call: TRBJ1-6; cdr3_nt: TGTGCCAGTAAGGACAGGGTCCATGGGTCACCCCTCCACTTT; cdr3_aa: CASKDRVHGSPLHF
d_call: NA; clone_size: NA; v_call: TRBV29-1; cdr3_length: 12; j_call: TRBJ1-5; cdr3_nt: TGCAGCGTTCAGGCTAGCAATCAGCCCCAGCATTTT; cdr3_aa: CSVQASNQPQHF
d_call: TRBD2; clone_size: NA; v_call: TRBV7-3; cdr3_length: 17; j_call: TRBJ2-3; cdr3_nt: TGTGCCAGCAGCCCCCTGGGGGAGGGAGGGCCCACAGATACGCAGTATTTT; cdr3_aa: CASSPLGEGGPTDTQYF
d_call: NA; clone_size: NA; v_call: TRBV7-2; cdr3_length: 11; j_call: TRBJ2-3; cdr3_nt: TGTGCCAGCAGCCGTAGAGATACGCAGTATTTT; cdr3_aa: CASSRRDTQYF
d_call: NA; clone_size: NA; v_call: TRBV5-8; cdr3_length: 13; j_call: TRBJ1-6; cdr3_nt: TGTGCCAGCAGCTTAGGAGGAGACTCACCCCTCCACTTT; cdr3_aa: CASSLGGDSPLHF
d_call: TRBD1; clone_size: NA; v_call: TRBV11-3; cdr3_length: 13; j_call: TRBJ2-7; cdr3_nt: TGTGCCAGCAGCCCCAGGGGCGGGACAGGGCAGTACTTC; cdr3_aa: CASSPRGGTGQYF
d_call: TRBD1; clone_size: once; v_call: TRBV2; cdr3_length: 15; j_call: TRBJ1-5; cdr3_nt: TGTGCCAGCAGATCCAGGACAGGGAGCAATCAGCCCCAGCATTTT; cdr3_aa: CASRSRTGSNQPQHF
d_call: NA; clone_size: once; v_call: TRBV6-5; cdr3_length: 12; j_call: TRBJ1-2; cdr3_nt: TGTGCCAGCAAAAGGGGGGGCTATGGCTACACCTTC; cdr3_aa: CASKRGGYGYTF
d_call: TRBD1; clone_size: few; v_call: TRBV5-4; cdr3_length: 14; j_call: TRBJ1-5; cdr3_nt: TGTGCCAGCAGCCCAGGGGGAAGCAATCAGCCCCAGCATTTT; cdr3_aa: CASSPGGSNQPQHF
d_call: TRBD1; clone_size: NA; v_call: TRBV24-1; cdr3_length: 13; j_call: TRBJ1-2; cdr3_nt: TGTGCCACCAGTGACCGCGACAGGGATGGCTACACCTTC; cdr3_aa: CATSDRDRDGYTF
d_call: NA; clone_size: NA; v_call: TRBV9; cdr3_length: 14; j_call: TRBJ2-3; cdr3_nt: TGTGCCAGCAGCGGGCAAACAGGGTTAGATACGCAGTATTTT; cdr3_aa: CASSGQTGLDTQYF
d_call: TRBD1; clone_size: NA; v_call: TRBV7-9; cdr3_length: 15; j_call: TRBJ1-1; cdr3_nt: TGTGCCTCCGCCCACCTTACAGGGGTGAACACTGAAGCTTTCTTT; cdr3_aa: CASAHLTGVNTEAFF
d_call: NA; clone_size: NA; v_call: TRBV6-5; cdr3_length: 14; j_call: TRBJ1-3; cdr3_nt: TGTGCCAGCAGTTACCCGGGCTCTGGAAACACCATATATTTT; cdr3_aa: CASSYPGSGNTIYF